This T cell receptor beta chain was found in a study of CD8 T cells in ankylosing spondylitis. As regards this clonotype: Its antigen is still unknown.

The CDR3 length is 13 residues. CDR1 and CDR2 from the germline V gene are SGHRS and YFSETQ. The ends lost 7 bases at V and 4 bases at J; junction bases unmatched: 3. Quantitative 5'-RACE with molecular barcodes generated TCR beta libraries. TCRdb independently ran MiXCR on the 5' RACE reads; one entry per CDR3 protein. Of 250,000 to 350,000 distinct CDR3 sequences detected, 7.5% to 9% appear once; the ten largest clones hold about 14%. General observations from the study: In the blood and synovial fluid of reactive arthritis, some motif variants had been previously reported. Reportedly, significant enrichment of disease-linked clones occurred in matched ankylosing spondylitis synovial fluid. Relatively rare in peripheral blood, disease-linked clones were also CD8+. Seemingly characteristic of ankylosing spondylitis blood was a TCR beta motif consisting of eight highly homologous variants.

The receptor was derived from a male donor with ankylosing spondylitis. The sample consisted of blood, either unsorted or a sorted T cell fraction (not recorded which). The chain employs TRBV5-1 and TRBJ2-3; 10 nucleotides match TRBD2. The CDR3 DNA is TGCGCCAGCGCTAGCGGGAGCCCAGATACGCAGTATTTT. It specifies CASASGSPDTQYF.